The entry below gives a single T cell receptor beta chain sequence along with its context. As yet, its antigen is unknown. The source of the sample is a study of regulatory T cells in long-lasting Graves disease. Trimming pared 7 bases from V and 1 base from J, leaving 14 bases between. Per germline, CDR1 MDHEN and CDR2 SYDVKM. The CDR3 loop spans 15 amino acids. In building TCR beta libraries, iRepertoire HTBI primers were used together with Arm-PCR of CDR3 regions. TCRdb re-called the multiplex PCR reads with MiXCR, one entry per CDR3 protein. Altogether about 220,000 distinct CDR3 sequences are present, about 19% being singletons, with the ten largest covering approximately 12%. Documented time point: newly diagnosed GD, antithyroid drugs for less than 3 months. Making the TCR library involved RNA that had been extracted from PBMCs. Each patient gave around 8.1 milliliters of EDTA-anticoagulated peripheral blood.

Study-level points and caveats: Newly diagnosed disease favored TRBV20-1 and TRBJ2-1 over persistent disease.

These same data were also listed under a study on T cells in Graves' hyperthyroidism and ophthalmopathy. That work adds: Stable Graves' hyperthyroidism meant no ophthalmopathy progression within 18 months. Diagnosis of hyperthyroidism was new in patients aged 18 to 65, and its duration was under 2 months.

Here the sequenced sample was peripheral blood mononuclear cells (PBMCs), taken at new diagnosis, from a patient treated with antithyroid drugs. V gene TRBV28 combines with J gene TRBJ2-1; D is uncertain. This clonotype originated in a woman aged 25 to 39 with Graves disease. CDR3 loop: CASTPSTLSYNEQFF. In nucleotides, the CDR3 is TGTGCCAGCACCCCCTCCACTCTGTCCTACAATGAGCAGTTCTTC.